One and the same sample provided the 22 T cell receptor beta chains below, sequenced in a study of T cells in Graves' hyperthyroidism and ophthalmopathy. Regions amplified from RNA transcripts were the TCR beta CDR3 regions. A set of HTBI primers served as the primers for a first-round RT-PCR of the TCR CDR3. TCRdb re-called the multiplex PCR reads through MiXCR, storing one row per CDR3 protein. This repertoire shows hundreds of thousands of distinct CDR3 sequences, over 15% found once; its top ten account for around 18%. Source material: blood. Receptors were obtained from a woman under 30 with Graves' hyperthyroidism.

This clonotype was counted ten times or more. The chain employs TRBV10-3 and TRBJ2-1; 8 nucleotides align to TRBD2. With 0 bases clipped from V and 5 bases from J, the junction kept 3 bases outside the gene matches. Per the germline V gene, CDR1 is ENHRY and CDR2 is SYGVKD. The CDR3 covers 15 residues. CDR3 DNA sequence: TGTGCCATCAGTGAGTCTGGACTAGCAGACAATGAGCAGTTCTTC. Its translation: CAISESGLADNEQFF.

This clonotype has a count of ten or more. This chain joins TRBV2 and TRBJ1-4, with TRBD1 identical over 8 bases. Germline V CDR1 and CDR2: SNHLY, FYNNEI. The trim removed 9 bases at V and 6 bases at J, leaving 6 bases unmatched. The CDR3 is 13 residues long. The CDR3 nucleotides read TGTGCCAGTTCCGGACAGGGATATGAAAAACTGTTTTTT. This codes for CASSGQGYEKLFF.

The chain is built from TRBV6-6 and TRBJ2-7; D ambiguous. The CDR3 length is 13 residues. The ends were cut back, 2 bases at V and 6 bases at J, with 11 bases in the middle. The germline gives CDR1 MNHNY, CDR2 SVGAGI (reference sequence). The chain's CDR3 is CASSYGQVGEQYF. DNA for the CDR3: TGTGCCAGCAGTTACGGGCAGGTTGGCGAGCAGTACTTC.

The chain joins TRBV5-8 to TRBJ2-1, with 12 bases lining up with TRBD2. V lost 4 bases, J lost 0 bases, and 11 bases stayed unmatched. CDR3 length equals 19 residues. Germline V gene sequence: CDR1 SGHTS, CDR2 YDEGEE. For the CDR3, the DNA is TGTGCCAGCAGCAAGGGACTAGCGGGCACCCCAAGCTCCTACAATGAGCAGTTCTTC. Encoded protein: CASSKGLAGTPSSYNEQFF.

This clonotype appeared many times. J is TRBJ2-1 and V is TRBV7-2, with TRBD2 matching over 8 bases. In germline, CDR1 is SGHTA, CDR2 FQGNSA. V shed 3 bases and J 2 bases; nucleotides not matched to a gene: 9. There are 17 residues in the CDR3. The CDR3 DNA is TGTGCCAGCAGCTTCCAAGCGGGAGCCGGAACCTACAATGAGCAGTTCTTC. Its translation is CASSFQAGAGTYNEQFF.

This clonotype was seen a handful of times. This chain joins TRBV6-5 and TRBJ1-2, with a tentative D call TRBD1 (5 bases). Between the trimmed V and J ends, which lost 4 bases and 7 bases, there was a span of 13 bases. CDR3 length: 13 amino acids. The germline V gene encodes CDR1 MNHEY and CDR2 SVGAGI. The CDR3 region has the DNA TGTGCCAGCAGTTGGGACCGCTCCCGTGGCTACACCTTC. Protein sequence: CASSWDRSRGYTF.

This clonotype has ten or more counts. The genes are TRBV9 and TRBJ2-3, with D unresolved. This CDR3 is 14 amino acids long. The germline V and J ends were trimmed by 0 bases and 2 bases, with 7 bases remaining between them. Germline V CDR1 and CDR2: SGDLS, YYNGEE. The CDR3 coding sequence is TGTGCCAGCAGCGTAGTAGGAGACACAGATACGCAGTATTTT. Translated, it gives CASSVVGDTDTQYF.

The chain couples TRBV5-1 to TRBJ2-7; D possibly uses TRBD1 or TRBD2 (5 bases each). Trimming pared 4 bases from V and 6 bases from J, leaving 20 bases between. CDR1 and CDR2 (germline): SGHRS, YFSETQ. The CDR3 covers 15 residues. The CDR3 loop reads CASSARDVTAVEQYF. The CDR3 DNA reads TGCGCCAGCAGCGCGAGGGACGTCACGGCGGTCGAGCAGTACTTC.

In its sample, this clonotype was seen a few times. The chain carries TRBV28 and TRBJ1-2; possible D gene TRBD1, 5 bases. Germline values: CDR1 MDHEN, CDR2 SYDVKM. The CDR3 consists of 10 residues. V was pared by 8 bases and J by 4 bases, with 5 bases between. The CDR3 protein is CASGAYGYTF. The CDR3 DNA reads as TGTGCCAGCGGGGCCTATGGCTACACCTTC.

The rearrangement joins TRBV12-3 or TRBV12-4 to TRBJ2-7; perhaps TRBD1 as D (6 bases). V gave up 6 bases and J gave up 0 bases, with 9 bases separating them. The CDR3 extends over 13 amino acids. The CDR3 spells CASRDSASYEQYF. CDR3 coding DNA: TGTGCCAGCAGGGACAGTGCCTCCTACGAGCAGTACTTC.

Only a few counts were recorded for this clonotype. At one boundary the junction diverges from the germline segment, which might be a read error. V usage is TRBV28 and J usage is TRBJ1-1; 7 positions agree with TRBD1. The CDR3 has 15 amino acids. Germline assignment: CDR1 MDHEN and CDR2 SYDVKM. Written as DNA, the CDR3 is TGTGCCAGCAGTTTGGATGGGACAGTGAACACTGGAGCTTTCTTT. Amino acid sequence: CASSLDGTVNTGAFF.

The CDR3 bases are TGCAGTGCTAGTGGGTTCTCTGGGGCCAACGTCCTGACTTTC. It codes for CSASGFSGANVLTF. The chain employs TRBV20-1 and TRBJ2-6; no definite D call. The V and J ends lost 3 bases and 0 bases respectively, with 6 bases between them. Germline-derived CDR1 and CDR2 are DFQATT and SNEGSKA (reference sequence). This CDR3 contains 14 residues.

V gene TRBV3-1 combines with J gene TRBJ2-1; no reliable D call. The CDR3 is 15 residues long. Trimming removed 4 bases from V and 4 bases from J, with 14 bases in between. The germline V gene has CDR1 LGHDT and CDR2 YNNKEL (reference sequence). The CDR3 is CASSPDGFQYNEQFF. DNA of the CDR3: TGTGCCAGCAGCCCCGATGGCTTTCAGTACAATGAGCAGTTCTTC.

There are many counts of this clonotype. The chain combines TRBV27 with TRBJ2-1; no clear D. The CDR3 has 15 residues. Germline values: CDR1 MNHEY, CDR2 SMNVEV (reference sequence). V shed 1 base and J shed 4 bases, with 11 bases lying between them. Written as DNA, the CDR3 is TGTGCCAGCAGTTTATTAGGAGCCGGATACAATGAGCAGTTCTTC. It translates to CASSLLGAGYNEQFF.

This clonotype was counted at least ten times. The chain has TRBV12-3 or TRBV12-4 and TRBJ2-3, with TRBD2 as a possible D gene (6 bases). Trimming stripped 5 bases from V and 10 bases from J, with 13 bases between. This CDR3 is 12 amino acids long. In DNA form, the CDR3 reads TGTGCCAGCAGTCGGGAGAACCTCGCGCAGTATTTT. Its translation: CASSRENLAQYF.

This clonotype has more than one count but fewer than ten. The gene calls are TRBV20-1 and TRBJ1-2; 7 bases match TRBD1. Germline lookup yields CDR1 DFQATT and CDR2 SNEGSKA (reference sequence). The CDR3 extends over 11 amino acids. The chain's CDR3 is CSADRDYGYTF. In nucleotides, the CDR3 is TGCAGCGCCGACAGGGACTATGGCTACACCTTC.

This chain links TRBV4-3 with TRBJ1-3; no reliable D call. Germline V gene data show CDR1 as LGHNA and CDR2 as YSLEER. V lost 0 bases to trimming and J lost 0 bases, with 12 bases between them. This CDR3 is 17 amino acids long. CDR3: CASSQDRNYYSGNTIYF. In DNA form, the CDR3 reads TGCGCCAGCAGCCAAGATCGGAATTATTACTCTGGAAACACCATATATTTT.

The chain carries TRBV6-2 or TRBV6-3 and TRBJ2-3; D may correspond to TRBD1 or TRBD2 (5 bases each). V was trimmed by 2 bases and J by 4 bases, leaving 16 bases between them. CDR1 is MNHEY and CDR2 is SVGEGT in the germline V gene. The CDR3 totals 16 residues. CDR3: CASSYLKALGADTQYF. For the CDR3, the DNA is TGTGCCAGCAGTTACCTAAAAGCGTTGGGGGCAGATACGCAGTATTTT.

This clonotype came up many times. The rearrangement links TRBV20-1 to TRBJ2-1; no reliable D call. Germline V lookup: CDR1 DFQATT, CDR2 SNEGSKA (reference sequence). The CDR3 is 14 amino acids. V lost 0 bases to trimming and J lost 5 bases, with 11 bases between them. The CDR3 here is CSARDDGGDNEQFF. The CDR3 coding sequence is TGCAGTGCTAGAGATGATGGTGGAGACAATGAGCAGTTCTTC.

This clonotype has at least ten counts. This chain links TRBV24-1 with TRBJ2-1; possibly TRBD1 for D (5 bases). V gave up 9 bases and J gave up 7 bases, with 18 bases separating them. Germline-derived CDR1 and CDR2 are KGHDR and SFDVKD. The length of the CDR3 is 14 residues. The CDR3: CATGRVGRMNEQFF. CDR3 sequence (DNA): TGTGCCACCGGCCGGGTGGGGCGAATGAATGAGCAGTTCTTC.

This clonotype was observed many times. The CDR3 loop reads CSARETGLARAQYF. Here the CDR3 DNA reads TGCAGTGCTAGAGAGACGGGACTAGCGAGAGCGCAGTATTTT. The chain recombines TRBV20-1 with TRBJ2-3, with 10 positions matching TRBD2. The CDR3 sequence is 14 residues long. V shed 0 bases, J shed 10 bases, and the junction held 7 bases outside the gene matches. Per germline, CDR1 DFQATT and CDR2 SNEGSKA (reference sequence).

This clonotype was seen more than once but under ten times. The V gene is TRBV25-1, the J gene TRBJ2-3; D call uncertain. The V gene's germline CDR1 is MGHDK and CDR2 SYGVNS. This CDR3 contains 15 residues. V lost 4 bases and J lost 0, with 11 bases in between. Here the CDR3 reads CASSGRGSSTDTQYF. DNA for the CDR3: TGTGCCAGCAGTGGCCGTGGGTCTAGCACAGATACGCAGTATTTT.